This is a list of T cell receptor beta chains from one sample in a study of T cells in Graves' hyperthyroidism and ophthalmopathy. MiXCR was run by TCRdb on the multiplex PCR reads, yielding one entry per CDR3 protein. The sample lists some 620,000 distinct CDR3 sequences, 15% to 20% occurring once. The specimen was blood. These receptors originate from a woman aged 25-40 years with Graves' hyperthyroidism. Each CDR3 is given with its conserved first and last residue. Each record gives: V gene, J gene, clone size, D gene, CDR3 protein, CDR3 DNA. The D gene is left open where the match is weak. Rows give clone size only sometimes, using once, few, many, or a class for an expanded clone.

>TRBV20-1|TRBJ2-3|-|TRBD2
CSAIQGLAGELWDTQYF
TGCAGTGCTATTCAGGGACTAGCGGGAGAGCTATGGGATACGCAGTATTTT
>TRBV2|TRBJ2-5|many|-
CASASGLSETQYF
TGTGCCAGCGCAAGTGGGTTATCGGAGACCCAGTACTTC
>TRBV12-3/TRBV12-4|TRBJ1-5|many|-
CASSLTGNRVNQPQHF
TGTGCCAGCAGTTTAACGGGAAACAGGGTCAATCAGCCCCAGCATTTT
>TRBV28|TRBJ1-6|many|-
CASSLNPGPSWSPLHF
TGTGCCAGCAGTTTAAACCCAGGCCCCTCTTGGTCACCCCTCCACTTT
>TRBV28|TRBJ2-2|few|TRBD2
CASKTLAGVAGELFF
TGTGCCAGCAAGACACTAGCGGGAGTGGCCGGGGAGCTGTTTTTT
>TRBV6-2/TRBV6-3|TRBJ2-1|-|-
CASSYGFYNEQFF
TGTGCCAGCAGTTACGGGTTCTACAATGAGCAGTTCTTC
>TRBV28|TRBJ1-3|few|TRBD1
CASSPLDRGPLGNTIYF
TGTGCCAGCAGTCCCCTGGACAGGGGACCTCTTGGAAACACCATATATTTT
>TRBV9|TRBJ1-2|-|TRBD1
CASSADRASFEGYTF
TGTGCCAGCAGCGCCGACAGGGCGTCTTTCGAGGGCTACACCTTC
>TRBV20-1|TRBJ1-2|many|-
CSARWEDEDGYTF
TGCAGTGCGAGGTGGGAAGACGAAGATGGCTACACCTTC
>TRBV27|TRBJ2-1|-|-
CASSPLNVHEQFF
TGTGCCAGCAGTCCCCTAAATGTTCATGAGCAGTTCTTC
>TRBV28|TRBJ2-7|-|-
CASSFPVGGEQYF
TGTGCCAGCAGTTTTCCGGTGGGGGGCGAGCAGTACTTC
>TRBV7-8|TRBJ2-3|once|-
CASTDGVDTQYF
TGTGCCAGCACGGACGGGGTAGATACGCAGTATTTT
>TRBV12-3/TRBV12-4|TRBJ1-1|-|-
CASSLIGVNTEALF
TGTGCCAGCAGTTTGATCGGGGTGAACACTGAAGCTCTCTTT
>TRBV11-2|TRBJ2-1|many|TRBD1
CASSTGQPNEQFF
TGTGCCAGCAGCACGGGACAGCCCAATGAGCAGTTCTTC
>TRBV11-2|TRBJ1-2|many|-
CAAKGDGYGYTF
TGTGCCGCGAAGGGGGACGGATATGGCTACACCTTC
>TRBV7-9|TRBJ2-3|few|-
CASSLDGETDTQYF
TGTGCCAGCAGCTTAGACGGGGAAACAGATACGCAGTATTTT
>TRBV2|TRBJ2-2|many|-
CASSRGTGGELFF
TGTGCCAGCAGTAGGGGGACCGGCGGGGAGCTGTTTTTT
>TRBV5-1|TRBJ1-1|many|TRBD1
CASSLVGGMNTEAFF
TGCGCCAGCAGCTTGGTAGGGGGCATGAACACTGAAGCTTTCTTT
>TRBV7-9|TRBJ2-1|-|-
CASSSSRADSYNEQFF
TGTGCCAGCAGCTCCTCTAGGGCAGACTCCTACAATGAGCAGTTCTTC
>TRBV13|TRBJ2-5|few|TRBD2
CASSSTTGTTLGTQYF
TGTGCCAGCAGCTCAACCACCGGGACTACCCTCGGGACCCAGTACTTC
>TRBV7-3|TRBJ2-5|many|-
CASSSGVGETQYF
TGTGCCAGCAGCTCGGGGGTGGGAGAGACCCAGTACTTC
>TRBV2|TRBJ2-7|-|-
CASSELGPDYEQYF
TGTGCCAGCAGTGAGCTGGGACCGGACTACGAGCAGTACTTC
>TRBV2|TRBJ1-1|many|-
CASSKGAEAFF
TGTGCCAGCAGTAAGGGGGCTGAAGCTTTCTTT